The 24 T cell receptor beta chains given below trace back to one sample, sequenced in a study of shared clonotypes between healthy human individuals. The table came from immunoSEQ multiplex PCR; TCRdb's copy has only in-frame clones and leaves some out. The sample has some 2,000,000 clones, 90% to 95% seen once. The sequencing input was naive CD4+ T cells sorted from blood. The subset was: CD45RA+ positively selected. The receptor set was obtained from a man aged 18-30 years in good health.

This chain links TRBV9 with TRBJ2-2; D not resolved. The CDR3 spans 14 residues. CDR1 is SGDLS and CDR2 is YYNGEE in the germline V gene. V lost 3 bases to trimming and J lost 5 bases, with 11 bases between them. In nucleotides, the CDR3 is TGTGCCAGCAGCGGGGCTAGTGAGACCGGGGAGCTGTTTTTT. Protein product: CASSGASETGELFF. The full variable domain, rest sourced from reference TRBV9 and TRBJ2-2, is DSGVTQTPKHLITATGQRVTLRCSPRSGDLSVYWYQQSLDQGLQFLIQYYNGEERAKGNILERFSAQQFPDLHSELNLSSLELGDSALYFCASSGASETGELFFGEGSRLTVL.

The V and J genes are TRBV18 and TRBJ2-1, with 7 bases identical to TRBD2. The CDR3 is made up of 14 amino acids. V dropped 3 bases and J dropped 9; count of bases not matched to a gene: 8. Germline values: CDR1 KGHSH, CDR2 LQKENI. The CDR3 coding sequence is TGTGCCAGCTCACCCAGGGAGGGGAAGCGTGAGCAGTTCTTC. It is translated as CASSPREGKREQFF. Combining the CDR3 with reference TRBV18 and TRBJ2-1 gives the whole variable domain NAGVMQNPRHLVRRRGQEARLRCSPMKGHSHVYWYRQLPEEGLKFMVYLQKENIIDESGMPKERFSAEFPKEGPSILRIQQVVRGDSAAYFCASSPREGKREQFFGPGTRLTVL.

Points on this clone: Other DNA sequences in the sample encode the same CDR3. This chain connects TRBV2 to TRBJ1-2; D gene uncertain. Germline lookup yields CDR1 SNHLY and CDR2 FYNNEI. The CDR3 is made up of 12 amino acids. Trimming shortened V by 1 base and J by 5 bases, and 5 bases separated the two germline ends. The CDR3 DNA follows: TGTGCCAGCAGTGAAGGCGGGTATGGCTACACCTTC. Translated: CASSEGGYGYTF.

The V call is TRBV6-5, the J call TRBJ2-2; D perhaps matches TRBD1 (6 bases). From germline, CDR1 is MNHEY and CDR2 SVGAGI. Trimming took 0 bases from V and 2 from J, leaving 7 bases between them. The CDR3 totals 15 residues. CDR3 loop: CASSYSGTNTGELFF. Written as DNA, the CDR3 is TGTGCCAGCAGTTACTCCGGGACAAACACCGGGGAGCTGTTTTTT.

The chain has TRBV7-9 and TRBJ1-2, with TRBD1 matching over 9 bases. The J segment lost 0 bases and the V segment lost 4 bases, leaving 12 bases of the junction unmatched. From germline, CDR1 is SEHNR and CDR2 FQNEAQ (reference sequence). The CDR3 has 18 residues. Written as DNA, the CDR3 is TGTGCCAGCAGCTGGGTACCGGGACAGGGTGTCACTAACTATGGCTACACCTTC. This gives the protein CASSWVPGQGVTNYGYTF.

V and J are TRBV4-1 and TRBJ2-7; D is possibly TRBD1 (6 bases). There are 13 residues in the CDR3. The V end lost 4 bases, the J end lost 7 bases, and 14 bases lay between the germline ends. Germline values: CDR1 MGHRA, CDR2 YSYEKL. CDR3 DNA sequence: TGCGCCAGCAGCCCCTCACAGGGTCGGGAGCAGTACTTC. Its protein is CASSPSQGREQYF.

The chain combines TRBV19 with TRBJ1-5; a weak D match, TRBD1 (6 bases). The CDR3 runs 13 residues. Trimming took off 9 bases at V and 6 bases at J, with 15 bases between the two ends. Germline V gene data show CDR1 as LNHDA and CDR2 as SQIVND (reference sequence). CDR3 in amino acids: CASWSQGIQPQHF. CDR3 bases: TGTGCCAGCTGGAGTCAGGGGATTCAGCCCCAGCATTTT. Based on the CDR3 plus reference TRBV19 and TRBJ1-5, the full variable domain is DGGITQSPKYLFRKEGQNVTLSCEQNLNHDAMYWYRQDPGQGLRLIYYSQIVNDFQKGDIAEGYSVSREKKESFPLTVTSAQKNPTAFYLCASWSQGIQPQHFGDGTRLSIL.

The rearrangement uses TRBV7-9 and TRBJ2-2; D ambiguous. V lost 7 bases to trimming and J lost 3 bases, with 21 bases between them. CDR3 length: 17 amino acids. Germline loops: CDR1 SEHNR, CDR2 FQNEAQ (reference sequence). CDR3 region: CASIFRNSLQDTGELFF. The CDR3 nucleotides are TGTGCCAGCATCTTCAGAAACAGCCTTCAGGACACCGGGGAGCTGTTTTTT. The whole variable domain, remainder taken from reference TRBV7-9 and TRBJ2-2, is DTGVSQNPRHKITKRGQNVTFRCDPISEHNRLYWYRQTLGQGPEFLTYFQNEAQLEKSRLLSDRFSAERPKGSFSTLEIQRTEQGDSAMYLCASIFRNSLQDTGELFFGEGSRLTVL.

This clone has only one observation. The identical CDR3 is also encoded by other nucleotide sequences in the sample. V usage is TRBV30 and J usage is TRBJ1-1; 7 nucleotides align to TRBD1. The CDR3 is made up of 14 amino acids. Germline values: CDR1 GTSNPN, CDR2 SVGIG (reference sequence). V dropped 4 bases and J dropped 1; count of bases not matched to a gene: 6. The CDR3 here is CAWTRQGGNTEAFF. CDR3 DNA sequence: TGTGCCTGGACGAGACAGGGCGGGAACACTGAAGCTTTCTTT.

The CDR3 protein is CATAKTTNTGELFF. As DNA, the CDR3 is TGTGCCACCGCGAAAACGACCAACACCGGGGAGCTGTTTTTT. The rearrangement uses TRBV7-2 and TRBJ2-2, with D hard to call. The V gene lost 10 bases and the J gene lost 2 bases, with 14 bases spanning the gap. The CDR3 spans 14 residues. Per germline, CDR1 SGHTA and CDR2 FQGNSA.

The chain employs TRBV13 and TRBJ1-1, with TRBD1 as a possible D gene (6 bases). CDR3 size: 16 residues. V was trimmed by 5 bases and J by 0 bases, leaving 16 bases between them. The germline V gene has CDR1 PRHDT and CDR2 FYEKMQ (reference sequence). This CDR3 reads CASSPVWGRMNTEAFF. CDR3 coding DNA: TGTGCCAGCAGCCCTGTTTGGGGGCGAATGAACACTGAAGCTTTCTTT.

The rearrangement links TRBV15 to TRBJ2-3, with a tentative D call TRBD2 (6 bases). CDR1 is LNHNV and CDR2 is YYDKDF in the germline V gene (reference sequence). Trimming cost V 0 bases and J 5 bases, with 15 bases left between them. The CDR3 consists of 16 residues. The CDR3 loop reads CATSRDRKTGGDTQYF. CDR3 bases: TGTGCCACCAGCAGAGATCGGAAGACCGGGGGAGATACGCAGTATTTT.

This chain joins TRBV18 and TRBJ1-5; a possible D gene is TRBD1 (5 bases). This CDR3 region has 15 residues. CDR1 is KGHSH and CDR2 is LQKENI in the germline V gene. Trimming took 1 base from V and 2 from J, leaving 9 bases between them. The DNA for the CDR3 is TGTGCCAGCTCACCACTGGGGGATGGCAATCAGCCCCAGCATTTT. It encodes CASSPLGDGNQPQHF.

CDR3 nucleotide sequence: TGCGCCAGCAGCGTATCTGGCCGGACTAGCGGGAGGGCCACGATCAATGAGCAGTTCTTC. Translation gives CASSVSGRTSGRATINEQFF. The V call is TRBV5-1, the J call TRBJ2-1; TRBD2 matches 15 bases. With V trimmed by 4 bases and J by 6 bases, 17 bases remained unmatched. The germline V gene encodes CDR1 SGHRS and CDR2 YFSETQ. There are 20 residues in the CDR3.

The genes are TRBV7-2 and TRBJ2-3; 8 bases match TRBD2. Trimming took 6 bases from V and 3 from J; bases not matched to a gene: 2. This CDR3 is built from 13 residues. Germline loops: CDR1 SGHTA, CDR2 FQGNSA. CDR3 nucleotides: TGTGCCAGCAGAGGACTAGCTACAGATACGCAGTATTTT. It is translated as CASRGLATDTQYF.

The chain uses TRBV5-4 and TRBJ2-7; no clear D. The CDR3 extends over 14 amino acids. V lost 4 bases and J 5 bases, leaving 16 bases between the germline ends. CDR1 is SGHNT and CDR2 is YYREEE in the germline V gene (reference sequence). The CDR3 is CASSPSGALNEQYF. CDR3 nucleotides: TGTGCCAGCAGCCCCTCTGGAGCGCTAAACGAGCAGTACTTC.

The chain joins TRBV29-1 to TRBJ2-1; D remains ambiguous. The germline CDR1 and CDR2 sequences are SQVTM and ANQGSEA. The CDR3 loop spans 14 amino acids. V lost 4 bases and J lost 4, with 14 bases in between. The CDR3 coding sequence is TGCAGCGTTGCCGGTCGGGCGCGGTACAATGAGCAGTTCTTC. It codes for CSVAGRARYNEQFF.

The chain has TRBV30 and TRBJ2-3; 8 bases are a match to TRBD2. CDR3 length: 15 amino acids. Germline loops: CDR1 GTSNPN, CDR2 SVGIG (reference sequence). V was clipped by 2 bases and J by 6 bases; unmatched bases: 10. CDR3 residues: CAWSTLAGYLDTQYF. The DNA of the CDR3 is TGTGCCTGGAGTACGCTAGCGGGTTACCTCGATACGCAGTATTTT.

The chain has TRBV6-1 and TRBJ2-3; TRBD1 aligns across 10 bases. V shed 6 bases and J 6 bases; nucleotides not matched to a gene: 3. Germline CDR1 is MNHNS and CDR2 is SASEGT. The CDR3 spans 13 residues. CDR3 sequence reads: CASRGTGVDTQYF. CDR3 nucleotides: TGTGCCAGCAGGGGGACAGGGGTGGATACGCAGTATTTT.

This clone has only one observation. The chain links TRBV7-2 to TRBJ2-7; a possible D gene is TRBD2 (5 bases). Germline V lookup: CDR1 SGHTA, CDR2 FQGNSA. V was pared by 0 bases and J by 6 bases, with 12 bases between. The CDR3 runs to 14 residues. The CDR3 DNA sequence: TGTGCCAGCAGCTTAGCGTCGGCCAGCGGCGAGCAGTACTTC. Residues: CASSLASASGEQYF.

The gene calls are TRBV5-1 and TRBJ2-5; TRBD2 agrees at 10 bases. Per the germline V gene, CDR1 is SGHRS and CDR2 is YFSETQ. The junction had 6 bases not matched to a gene; V was cut back by 3 bases and J by 4 bases. The CDR3 is made up of 15 amino acids. The CDR3 DNA sequence: TGCGCCAGCAGCTCTCAGTTAGCGGGAGGAGAGACCCAGTACTTC. This gives the protein CASSSQLAGGETQYF. The full variable domain, its missing parts supplied by reference TRBV5-1 and TRBJ2-5, is KAGVTQTPRYLIKTRGQQVTLSCSPISGHRSVSWYQQTPGQGLQFLFEYFSETQRNKGNFPGRFSGRQFSNSRSEMNVSTLELGDSALYLCASSSQLAGGETQYFGPGTRLLVL.

This sequence joins TRBV4-1 and TRBJ2-1, with 7 bases aligning to TRBD2. The CDR3 length is 14 residues. Germline V CDR1 and CDR2: MGHRA, YSYEKL. V lost 0 bases and J lost 13; bases outside the gene matches: 9. The CDR3 loop reads CASSQEPIAGLQFF. CDR3 in DNA: TGCGCCAGCAGCCAAGAGCCTATAGCGGGCCTTCAGTTCTTC.

As for this clone: A read error may be the cause here, since a much bigger clone is one base away. The chain is built from TRBV11-1 and TRBJ2-3; D gene unclear. The V and J ends lost 3 bases and 4 bases respectively, with 2 bases between them. The CDR3 loop spans 11 amino acids. CDR1 is SGHAT and CDR2 is FQDESV in the germline V gene (reference sequence). CDR3 bases: TGTGCCAGCAGCTTTTCAGATACGCAGTATTTT. The encoded protein is CASSFSDTQYF.

The chain is built from TRBV4-3 and TRBJ2-7, with D uncertain. Trimming took 3 bases from V and 1 from J, leaving 13 bases between them. Per germline, CDR1 LGHNA and CDR2 YSLEER. The CDR3 covers 15 residues. The DNA of the CDR3 is TGCGCCAGCAGCCAGCTTCCAGCAGAATCCTACGAGCAGTACTTC. Translating it yields CASSQLPAESYEQYF.